Listed below are T cell receptor beta chains from one sample, sequenced in a study of blood T cell repertoires in COVID-19. The table came from immunoSEQ multiplex PCR; TCRdb's copy has only in-frame clones and leaves some out. The repertoire has 130,000 or so clones, about 90% of them found once; the top ten carry roughly a tenth. The sample comprised peripheral blood. These receptors originate from a man aged 55 to 70 with active or convalescent COVID-19. The CDR3 runs from the conserved cysteine through the conserved F or W. The order of the fields is CDR3 DNA, CDR3 protein, D gene, clone size, CDR3 length, V gene, J gene. D genes are given only for firm matches. Part of the rows lack a size; the others show once, few, many or a class for expanded clones.

DNA: TGTGCCATCGGGGAGGGGGACGGATCTAACTATGGCTACACCTTC; CDR3: CAIGEGDGSNYGYTF; D: .; size: .; length: 15; V: TRBV19; J: TRBJ1-2
DNA: TGTGCCAGCAGTTACTCGGGACAGAGTTACGAGCAGTACTTC; CDR3: CASSYSGQSYEQYF; D: TRBD1; size: .; length: 14; V: TRBV6-5; J: TRBJ2-7
DNA: TGTGCCAGCTCACCCCAGGGGCGGAGAGAGACCCAGTACTTC; CDR3: CASSPQGRRETQYF; D: .; size: .; length: 14; V: TRBV18; J: TRBJ2-5
DNA: TGCGCCAGCAGCTTATTCTCACAGGGTAAAGAGACCCAGTACTTC; CDR3: CASSLFSQGKETQYF; D: .; size: .; length: 15; V: TRBV5-1; J: TRBJ2-5
DNA: TGTGCCAGCAGCCAACCGTACGGGGGTGAGCAGTTCTTC; CDR3: CASSQPYGGEQFF; D: .; size: .; length: 13; V: TRBV7-2; J: TRBJ2-1
DNA: TGTGCCAGTAGTATAAGACAGGGGAGCACAGATACGCAGTATTTT; CDR3: CASSIRQGSTDTQYF; D: TRBD1; size: once; length: 15; V: TRBV19; J: TRBJ2-3
DNA: TGTGCCAGCAGCCTCCCTGGGACAGGGGGCGCGGGGACGCAGTATTTT; CDR3: CASSLPGTGGAGTQYF; D: TRBD1; size: .; length: 16; V: TRBV28; J: TRBJ2-3
DNA: TGTGCCAGCAGCGGGAAGCCAGCGGGATTGCAGCAGTACTTC; CDR3: CASSGKPAGLQQYF; D: TRBD2; size: few; length: 14; V: TRBV2; J: TRBJ2-7
DNA: TGTGCCAGCACTTTAGCTGCGGGTGCTTACGAGCAGTACTTC; CDR3: CASTLAAGAYEQYF; D: .; size: .; length: 14; V: TRBV28; J: TRBJ2-7
DNA: TGTGCCAGCAGTGAACTAGCGGGATTCGAGAATGAGCAGTTCTTC; CDR3: CASSELAGFENEQFF; D: TRBD2; size: .; length: 15; V: TRBV2; J: TRBJ2-1
DNA: TGTGCCTGGAGTCCGACTGACAGGTGGAGCTCCTACGAGCAGTACTTC; CDR3: CAWSPTDRWSSYEQYF; D: .; size: .; length: 16; V: TRBV30; J: TRBJ2-7
DNA: TGCAGCGTTGCGAGACTAGCGACACCCTACAATGAGCAGTTCTTC; CDR3: CSVARLATPYNEQFF; D: TRBD2; size: .; length: 15; V: TRBV29-1; J: TRBJ2-1
DNA: TGTGCCATCAGGTCGACAGGCCTGGGGGCCGGGGAGCTGTTTTTT; CDR3: CAIRSTGLGAGELFF; D: .; size: .; length: 15; V: TRBV10-3; J: TRBJ2-2
DNA: TGTGCCAGCAGCCCTCTGGGAGGCAATCAGCCCCAGCATTTT; CDR3: CASSPLGGNQPQHF; D: .; size: .; length: 14; V: TRBV2; J: TRBJ1-5
DNA: TGTGCCAGCAGCCCCCCGGGACAGGGCTACTACGAGCAGTACTTC; CDR3: CASSPPGQGYYEQYF; D: TRBD1; size: .; length: 15; V: TRBV7-6; J: TRBJ2-7
DNA: TGCGCCAGCAGCTTGGCAGGGCGGTCCGAGCAGTACTTC; CDR3: CASSLAGRSEQYF; D: .; size: .; length: 13; V: TRBV5-1; J: TRBJ2-7
DNA: TGTGCCAGTAGTCGACTCAACCAAGGCGAAAAACTGTTTTTT; CDR3: CASSRLNQGEKLFF; D: .; size: .; length: 14; V: TRBV19; J: TRBJ1-4
DNA: TGTGCCAGTAGTATTGCCAGTCCTAACTATGGCTACACCTTC; CDR3: CASSIASPNYGYTF; D: .; size: few; length: 14; V: TRBV19; J: TRBJ1-2
DNA: TGTGCCAGCAGTGGACAGTTCAACACTGAAGCTTTCTTT; CDR3: CASSGQFNTEAFF; D: .; size: once; length: 13; V: TRBV6-1; J: TRBJ1-1
DNA: TGTGCCAGCAGAACCCAAGGCCCAGGGACTATGGGAGGCTACACCTTC; CDR3: CASRTQGPGTMGGYTF; D: .; size: .; length: 16; V: TRBV27; J: TRBJ1-2
DNA: TGTGCCAGCTCACCACGCGCCCCGGACAGCGTAAGCTCCTATAATTCACCCCTCCACTTT; CDR3: CASSPRAPDSVSSYNSPLHF; D: .; size: .; length: 20; V: TRBV18; J: TRBJ1-6
DNA: TGTGCCAGCAGCTCCACCGGGACAGGGGCCTACGAGCAGTACTTC; CDR3: CASSSTGTGAYEQYF; D: TRBD1; size: .; length: 15; V: TRBV7-9; J: TRBJ2-7
DNA: TGCGCCAGCAGCTTTTCCCTTGGGGGCCTCCCCTACGAGCAGTACTTC; CDR3: CASSFSLGGLPYEQYF; D: .; size: .; length: 16; V: TRBV5-1; J: TRBJ2-7
DNA: TGTGCCAGCTCACCCCCCAGGGGACGCGGAAACACCATATATTTT; CDR3: CASSPPRGRGNTIYF; D: .; size: .; length: 15; V: TRBV18; J: TRBJ1-3
DNA: TGTGCCAGCAGCCCTCGACAGGGGCTATACGAGCAGTACTTC; CDR3: CASSPRQGLYEQYF; D: TRBD1; size: .; length: 14; V: TRBV5-4; J: TRBJ2-7
DNA: TGTGCCAGTAGAAGCAACTCCTACAATGAGCAGTTCTTC; CDR3: CASRSNSYNEQFF; D: .; size: .; length: 13; V: TRBV19; J: TRBJ2-1
DNA: TGTGCCAGCAGTTCTAACCGAGTTACCCAGGGGGACACCATATATTTT; CDR3: CASSSNRVTQGDTIYF; D: TRBD1; size: .; length: 16; V: TRBV28; J: TRBJ1-3
DNA: TGTGCCAGCAGCTTAGTCGGGACTAGCGGCTACGAGCAGTACTTC; CDR3: CASSLVGTSGYEQYF; D: TRBD2; size: .; length: 15; V: TRBV5-4; J: TRBJ2-7
DNA: TGTGCCAGCAGCCAAGAGAGTTTGAAGCGGGATATCCACAATGAGCAGTTCTTC; CDR3: CASSQESLKRDIHNEQFF; D: TRBD2; size: many; length: 18; V: TRBV3-1/TRBV3-2; J: TRBJ2-1
DNA: TGTGCTAGCAGCCCCCAGGGGTCAGCTAACTATGGCTACACCTTC; CDR3: CASSPQGSANYGYTF; D: .; size: .; length: 15; V: TRBV7-7; J: TRBJ1-2
DNA: TGTGCCAGCAGCCCACAGAACACCGGGGAGCTGTTTTTT; CDR3: CASSPQNTGELFF; D: .; size: .; length: 13; V: TRBV5-8; J: TRBJ2-2
DNA: TGTGCCAGCAGTCGGACTAGCGGACTCTACGAGCAGTACTTC; CDR3: CASSRTSGLYEQYF; D: TRBD2; size: once; length: 14; V: TRBV6-5; J: TRBJ2-7
DNA: TGTGCCAGCAGTGAAGCACCAAGCTCTAATGAAAAACTGTTTTTT; CDR3: CASSEAPSSNEKLFF; D: .; size: .; length: 15; V: TRBV2; J: TRBJ1-4
DNA: TGTGCCAGTAGTGGTCGACCGGGACAGGGACACGAGCAGTACTTC; CDR3: CASSGRPGQGHEQYF; D: TRBD1; size: .; length: 15; V: TRBV19; J: TRBJ2-7
DNA: TGTGCCAGCGCTGGGACAGCAACTAATGAAAAACTGTTTTTT; CDR3: CASAGTATNEKLFF; D: TRBD1; size: .; length: 14; V: TRBV28; J: TRBJ1-4
DNA: TGTGCCAGCAGCGAGAGGGGACAGGGGGCCTACAATGAGCAGTTCTTC; CDR3: CASSERGQGAYNEQFF; D: TRBD1; size: .; length: 16; V: TRBV7-2; J: TRBJ2-1
DNA: TGTGCCAGCAGCTTGTTCGGGGGCTCTGGAAACACCATATATTTT; CDR3: CASSLFGGSGNTIYF; D: .; size: .; length: 15; V: TRBV5-4; J: TRBJ1-3
DNA: TGCAGCGCCGGGACACGGAAAAGCTCTGGGGCCAACGTCCTGACTTTC; CDR3: CSAGTRKSSGANVLTF; D: .; size: .; length: 16; V: TRBV29-1; J: TRBJ2-6
DNA: TGTGCCACGGACAGGTCCCCAAGGGAGACCCAGTACTTC; CDR3: CATDRSPRETQYF; D: TRBD1; size: .; length: 13; V: TRBV28; J: TRBJ2-5
DNA: TGTGCCAGCTCGCCACTAGCGGGAGCGTACAATGAGCAGTTCTTC; CDR3: CASSPLAGAYNEQFF; D: TRBD2; size: .; length: 15; V: TRBV18; J: TRBJ2-1
DNA: TGTGCCAGCAGCGTAGTCGATGACTACCACGAGCAGTACTTC; CDR3: CASSVVDDYHEQYF; D: .; size: .; length: 14; V: TRBV9; J: TRBJ2-7
DNA: TGTGCCACCAGCATGCGACAGTTAGCAACTAATGAAAAACTGTTTTTT; CDR3: CATSMRQLATNEKLFF; D: .; size: .; length: 16; V: TRBV15; J: TRBJ1-4
DNA: TGCGCCAGCAGCCAAGATCTAGAGACAGCAAAATCTCAAGAGACCCAGTACTTC; CDR3: CASSQDLETAKSQETQYF; D: .; size: .; length: 18; V: TRBV4-1; J: TRBJ2-5
DNA: TGCAGCGCGGGGGCTAACTATGGCTACACCTTC; CDR3: CSAGANYGYTF; D: .; size: .; length: 11; V: TRBV20-1; J: TRBJ1-2
DNA: TGTGCCAGCTCACGAACCGGGACAGCTAACTATGGCTACACCTTC; CDR3: CASSRTGTANYGYTF; D: TRBD1; size: .; length: 15; V: TRBV18; J: TRBJ1-2
DNA: TGCAGCGTTGGCATGACAGGGGGCTATGGCTACACCTTC; CDR3: CSVGMTGGYGYTF; D: TRBD1; size: .; length: 13; V: TRBV29-1; J: TRBJ1-2
DNA: TGTGCCAGCAGTCCGACAGGGAACTACTACGAGCAGTACTTC; CDR3: CASSPTGNYYEQYF; D: TRBD1; size: .; length: 14; V: TRBV7-9; J: TRBJ2-7
DNA: TGTGCCAGCAGAGGGACAGGGAACAATCAGCCCCAGCATTTT; CDR3: CASRGTGNNQPQHF; D: TRBD1; size: .; length: 14; V: TRBV6-5; J: TRBJ1-5
DNA: TGTGCCAGCAGCTTAGTGCCCACAGGGAATGAAAAACTGTTTTTT; CDR3: CASSLVPTGNEKLFF; D: .; size: .; length: 15; V: TRBV11-2; J: TRBJ1-4
DNA: TGTGCCAGTAGATCGACAGGGTTCTATAATTCACCCCTCCACTTT; CDR3: CASRSTGFYNSPLHF; D: TRBD1; size: .; length: 15; V: TRBV19; J: TRBJ1-6
DNA: TGCGCCAGCAGCCCACCTGTAGCGGGAGGGTCTAGCACAGATACGCAGTATTTT; CDR3: CASSPPVAGGSSTDTQYF; D: TRBD2; size: once; length: 18; V: TRBV5-1; J: TRBJ2-3
DNA: TGTGCCAGTAGTGATGGGGCGGCCGTCTATGGCTACACCTTC; CDR3: CASSDGAAVYGYTF; D: .; size: few; length: 14; V: TRBV19; J: TRBJ1-2